This T cell receptor (beta chain) was obtained from a study of T-cell memory formation after mild COVID-19. This clonotype was observed once. TCRdb itself ran the 5' RACE reads through MiXCR, one entry per CDR3 protein. This sample yields 200,000 to 250,000 distinct CDR3 sequences, of which roughly 10% are seen a single time; around 20% belongs to the top ten. CDR1 is SQVTM and CDR2 is ANQGSEA in the germline V gene. Trimming cost V 7 bases and J 8 bases; bases outside gene matches: 8. This CDR3 contains 12 residues. V is TRBV29-1 and J is TRBJ1-2; 9 bases are shared with TRBD1. The sequence was collected from a man in his late teens or twenties who had mild COVID-19 (a few samples of this study predate the infection). Cell type and time point are not known. Sequenced material: PBMCs or a T cell subset sorted from them (not recorded which). CDR3 bases: TGCAGCGGGGGACAGGGATCCTCCGGCTACACCTTC. Its protein is CSGGQGSSGYTF.